Listed below are T cell receptor beta chains from one sample, sequenced in a study of T cells in Graves' hyperthyroidism and ophthalmopathy. From the multiplex PCR reads, TCRdb called clonotypes with MiXCR, one entry per CDR3 protein. The data show fewer than 400,000 distinct CDR3 sequences, approximately 16% seen once. The sample comprised blood. The receptors were gathered from a man younger than 45 with Graves' hyperthyroidism. The CDR3 runs from the conserved cysteine through the conserved F or W. The order of the fields is V gene, J gene, D gene, CDR3 length, clone size, CDR3 DNA, CDR3 protein. A D gene is named only where the DNA matches it firmly. Clone size, where shown, is once, few, many, or a class for clones that have expanded.

>TRBV24-1|TRBJ1-5|NA|18|few
TGTGCCACCAGTGAGACCTCAAAACAGAAGGGGGGCAATCAGCCCCAGCATTTT
CATSETSKQKGGNQPQHF
>TRBV11-2|TRBJ1-2|TRBD1|17|NA
TGTGCCAGCAGCTCTGGGCTCAGGGGGCGCGTCTACTATGGCTACACCTTC
CASSSGLRGRVYYGYTF
>TRBV5-1|TRBJ2-3|NA|14|NA
TGCGCCAGCAGCCAGGACTCAGTAGGAGATACGCAGTATTTT
CASSQDSVGDTQYF
>TRBV7-8|TRBJ2-3|NA|12|many
TGTGCCAGCAGCTTAGCCCGACCTACGCAGTATTTT
CASSLARPTQYF
>TRBV6-2/TRBV6-3|TRBJ2-4|NA|14|many
TGTGCCAGCAGTTACACGGGAGCCAAAAACATTCAGTACTTC
CASSYTGAKNIQYF
>TRBV29-1|TRBJ1-2|NA|14|many
TGCAGCGTTGTAGGTCAGCGACTTAACTATGGCTACACCTTC
CSVVGQRLNYGYTF
>TRBV3-1|TRBJ2-5|NA|14|many
TGTGCCAGCAGCCAAGAGGAGGGAGTCGAGACCCAGTACTTC
CASSQEEGVETQYF
>TRBV11-2|TRBJ1-1|NA|13|many
TGTGCCAGCAGCTTAAGATTCATAACTGAAGCTTTCTTT
CASSLRFITEAFF
>TRBV5-1|TRBJ1-1|NA|15|many
TGCGCCAGCAGCTTGGCCGGGCAGGGGCACACTGAAGCTTTCTTT
CASSLAGQGHTEAFF
>TRBV2|TRBJ2-7|TRBD1|12|many
TGTGCCAGCAGTCCGGCAGGGGGCGAGCAGTACTTC
CASSPAGGEQYF
>TRBV2|TRBJ2-1|NA|13|many
TGTGCCAGACGACAGGAACTCTACAATGAGCAGTTCTTC
CARRQELYNEQFF
>TRBV3-1|TRBJ1-2|NA|14|many
TGTGCCAGCAGCCAAGCCCGGGACTCCTATGGCTACACCTTC
CASSQARDSYGYTF
>TRBV11-3|TRBJ2-1|TRBD1|14|many
TGTGCCAGCAGCGTCGGGACAGACTACAATGAGCAGTTCTTC
CASSVGTDYNEQFF
>TRBV19|TRBJ2-7|TRBD1|20|NA
TGTGCCAGTAGTATTTATGCTTTTGGGACAGGGGGCTCTTGGACCTACGAGCAGTACTTC
CASSIYAFGTGGSWTYEQYF
>TRBV12-3/TRBV12-4|TRBJ2-3|TRBD2|14|many
TGTGCCAGCAGTTTATGGGGGGGATCGGATACGCAGTATTTT
CASSLWGGSDTQYF
>TRBV12-3/TRBV12-4|TRBJ2-1|NA|12|NA
TGTGCCAGCAGTTTAGGATTCGGGGAGCAGTTCTTC
CASSLGFGEQFF
>TRBV28|TRBJ2-1|TRBD2|14|many
TGTGCCTGCTATTCGTCTGGCGGGAGTTATGAGCAGTTCTTC
CACYSSGGSYEQFF
>TRBV5-1|TRBJ2-5|TRBD1|16|many
TGCGCCAGCAGCCCTGGACAGGGGCAAGGGAGAGAGACCCAGTACTTC
CASSPGQGQGRETQYF
>TRBV6-1|TRBJ1-5|NA|15|few
TGTGCCAGCAGGTGGACGGCCTATAGCAATCAGCCCCAGCATTTT
CASRWTAYSNQPQHF
>TRBV7-9|TRBJ2-3|NA|14|NA
TGTGCCAGCAGCCCCATCGGGGCCCCAGATACGCAGTATTTT
CASSPIGAPDTQYF
>TRBV5-1|TRBJ1-6|TRBD1|14|many
TGCGCCAGTGCAACGGGGACAGAACTCTCGCCCCTCCACTTT
CASATGTELSPLHF
>TRBV19|TRBJ2-3|NA|14|NA
TGTGCCAGTAGTAATCTAGGGGTTGCAGATACGCAGTATTTT
CASSNLGVADTQYF
>TRBV30|TRBJ1-6|NA|13|NA
TGTGCCTGGAGGGGGCAGGGAACTTCACCCCTCCACTTT
CAWRGQGTSPLHF